This record concerns one TCR beta chain sequence. Produced via immunoSEQ multiplex PCR; TCRdb's table is partial and in-frame only. The table shows about 73,000 clones, with around 93% occurring only once. The record originates from a study of technical replicates of blood from four donors. V gave up 1 base and J gave up 4 bases, with 11 bases separating them. CDR1 MGHRA and CDR2 YSYEKL come from the germline V gene. There are 15 residues in the CDR3. The sequence was obtained from a human donor in good health. The source material was T cells isolated from PBMCs. V usage is TRBV4-1 and J usage is TRBJ1-5; D might be TRBD1 (6 bases). Here the CDR3 DNA reads TGCGCCAGCAGCCAAGTTGAGGACAGTAATCAGCCCCAGCATTTT. Protein sequence: CASSQVEDSNQPQHF.